Listed below are T cell receptor beta chains from one sample, sequenced in a study of tumor-infiltrating lymphocytes in primary liver carcinoma. TCRdb processed the multiplex PCR reads anew with MiXCR; each CDR3 protein has one entry. The sample lists about 120,000 distinct CDR3 sequences; less than 80% were seen once. The material sequenced was liver tumor tissue from sampling region 1. Receptors were obtained from a woman in her sixties or seventies with primary liver carcinoma and hepatitis B virus infection. CDR3s include the opening cysteine and the closing phenylalanine or tryptophan. D genes are given only for firm matches. Some rows mark clone size as missing; the rest say once, few, many or name a class of expanded clone.

J gene | D gene | clone size | V gene | CDR3 DNA | CDR3 protein
TRBJ2-3 | TRBD2 | once | TRBV5-1 | TGCGCCAGCACCGGGACTAGCGGGGTTACGCAGTATTTT | CASTGTSGVTQYF
TRBJ2-1 | . | . | TRBV11-3 | TGTGCCAACAGCTTAGGTAACCAAGGAGTGGAGCAGTTCTTC | CANSLGNQGVEQFF
TRBJ1-1 | . | . | TRBV6-5 | TGTGCCAGCAGTAGTGGAAGGGCCCATGGTTGGACTGAAGCTCTCTTT | CASSSGRAHGWTEALF
TRBJ2-7 | . | . | TRBV28 | TGTGCCAGCAGTTTTCAACTCCGGGACACTTACCCCTACGAGCAGTACTTC | CASSFQLRDTYPYEQYF
TRBJ2-1 | . | . | TRBV11-3 | TGTGTTAGCAGCTTAGGGGCCTCATTTAATGGTCAGTTCTTC | CVSSLGASFNGQFF
TRBJ2-7 | . | . | TRBV6-6 | TGTGCCAGCAGACCCTATCCGACGGGGAACGAGCAGTACTTC | CASRPYPTGNEQYF
TRBJ1-6 | . | many | TRBV12-3/TRBV12-4 | TGTGCCAGCAGCCGGACAGATAATTCACCCCTCCACTTT | CASSRTDNSPLHF
TRBJ1-4 | . | . | TRBV5-1 | TGCGCCAGCAGCTTGGGAGTCGGGGGCGCGGGTGAAAAACTGTTTTTT | CASSLGVGGAGEKLFF
TRBJ2-1 | . | . | TRBV11-1 | TGCGCCAGCAGCTTAGGGGTAGTCACCTACAATGAGCAGTTCTTC | CASSLGVVTYNEQFF
TRBJ1-1 | . | . | TRBV6-1 | TGTGCCAACAGTGCGCGGCCCACTGAAGCTTTCTTT | CANSARPTEAFF
TRBJ2-1 | . | many | TRBV11-2 | TGTGCCAGCAGCCGGAGACTAGGGGATGGTGAGCAGTTCTTC | CASSRRLGDGEQFF
TRBJ1-5 | . | . | TRBV11-2 | TGTGCCAGCACCACGGGGACTAGCGGGAGAGGGAGCTCAGATACGCAGCATTTT | CASTTGTSGRGSSDTQHF
TRBJ2-4 | . | . | TRBV5-4 | TGTGCCAGCAGCTTCCGACCGGATGGCGTTGTGGGCATTCAATACTTC | CASSFRPDGVVGIQYF
TRBJ2-7 | TRBD2 | many | TRBV6-1 | TGTGCCAGCAGGGCTAGCGGGATGAGCTACGAGCAGTACTTC | CASRASGMSYEQYF